Listed below are T cell receptor beta chains from one sample, sequenced in a study of T cell responses to AZD1222 COVID-19 vaccine. The protocol was immunoSEQ multiplex PCR, while the TCRdb copy is restricted to in-frame clones and leaves out a portion. This sample yields some 150,000 clones, of which around 85% are seen a single time; 4.5% to 6% belongs to the top ten. Here the sequenced sample was peripheral blood, taken on day 0 of MenACWY control vaccination. All receptors derive from an adult in good health. CDR3s include the opening cysteine and the closing phenylalanine or tryptophan. The order of the fields is J gene, clone size, V gene, D gene, CDR3 protein, CDR3 DNA. D genes are given only for firm matches. The size entry is marked missing in some rows and otherwise reads once, few, many or a size class.

j_gene: TRBJ1-1
abundance: once
v_gene: TRBV10-3
d_gene: NA
CDR3aa: CAISESPAGGRTEAFF
CDR3nt: TGTGCCATCAGTGAGTCACCGGCCGGGGGTCGCACTGAAGCTTTCTTT

j_gene: TRBJ2-7
abundance: NA
v_gene: TRBV7-2
d_gene: TRBD2
CDR3aa: CASSLSPLSGRAGSYEQYF
CDR3nt: TGTGCCAGCAGCTTAAGTCCACTTAGCGGGAGGGCCGGGTCCTACGAGCAGTACTTC

j_gene: TRBJ2-2
abundance: NA
v_gene: TRBV7-3
d_gene: NA
CDR3aa: CASSRLVRGTGELFF
CDR3nt: TGTGCCAGCAGCCGACTTGTGAGAGGAACCGGGGAGCTGTTTTTT

j_gene: TRBJ1-1
abundance: NA
v_gene: TRBV10-3
d_gene: TRBD1
CDR3aa: CAISQGGTEAFF
CDR3nt: TGTGCCATCAGCCAGGGGGGGACTGAAGCTTTCTTT

j_gene: TRBJ1-2
abundance: once
v_gene: TRBV28
d_gene: NA
CDR3aa: CASSFLSRTELYGYTF
CDR3nt: TGTGCCAGCAGTTTTTTATCGCGGACGGAGCTCTATGGCTACACCTTC

j_gene: TRBJ2-2
abundance: few
v_gene: TRBV29-1
d_gene: TRBD1
CDR3aa: CSADRGGTGELFF
CDR3nt: TGCAGCGCCGACAGGGGAGGCACCGGGGAGCTGTTTTTT

j_gene: TRBJ2-5
abundance: NA
v_gene: TRBV29-1
d_gene: NA
CDR3aa: CSVEWERETQYF
CDR3nt: TGCAGCGTTGAATGGGAGAGAGAGACCCAGTACTTC

j_gene: TRBJ1-2
abundance: NA
v_gene: TRBV12-3/TRBV12-4
d_gene: NA
CDR3aa: CASSFGGGGYTF
CDR3nt: TGTGCCAGCAGTTTCGGGGGGGGAGGCTACACCTTC

j_gene: TRBJ2-5
abundance: NA
v_gene: TRBV19
d_gene: NA
CDR3aa: CASNLGVGETQYF
CDR3nt: TGTGCCAGTAACCTAGGGGTTGGGGAGACCCAGTACTTC

j_gene: TRBJ2-1
abundance: NA
v_gene: TRBV7-2
d_gene: NA
CDR3aa: CASSSVLGSSYNEQFF
CDR3nt: TGTGCCAGCAGCTCCGTCCTAGGAAGCTCCTACAATGAGCAGTTCTTC

j_gene: TRBJ1-6
abundance: once
v_gene: TRBV27
d_gene: NA
CDR3aa: CASSSSSPWNSPLHF
CDR3nt: TGTGCCAGCAGCTCCAGTAGCCCGTGGAATTCACCCCTCCACTTT

j_gene: TRBJ2-2
abundance: once
v_gene: TRBV10-3
d_gene: TRBD1
CDR3aa: CAISVDRAGELFF
CDR3nt: TGTGCCATCAGTGTGGACAGGGCCGGGGAGCTGTTTTTT